This entry lists 18 T cell receptor beta chains sequenced from one sample in a study of cytomegalovirus exposure and HLA in healthy donors. PCR employed 60 Vbeta and 13 Jbeta primers. Profiled with immunoSEQ multiplex PCR; TCRdb holds only in-frame clones, not every one. This repertoire shows more than 110,000 clones, about three quarters found once; its top ten account for roughly an eighth. Sequences were obtained from PBMCs. These receptors originate from a human donor in good health.

There are a few counts of this clone. This chain links TRBV6-5 with TRBJ1-1; D is ambiguous. CDR1 and CDR2 from the germline V gene are MNHEY and SVGAGI. The CDR3 consists of 14 residues. The V end lost 7 bases, the J end lost 5 bases, and 17 bases lay between the germline ends. The CDR3 sequence: CASTLQPGRTEAFF. CDR3 sequence (DNA): TGTGCCAGCACCTTACAACCGGGGAGGACTGAAGCTTTCTTT.

The chain uses TRBV5-1 and TRBJ1-5; unclear D gene. The length of the CDR3 is 13 residues. CDR1 is SGHRS, CDR2 YFSETQ, per germline. V was trimmed by 0 bases and J by 7 bases, leaving 8 bases between them. CDR3 nucleotides: TGCGCCAGCAGCTTGGCCCTGGGCCAGCCCCAGCATTTT. Amino acids: CASSLALGQPQHF.

This clone was found once. CDR3 nucleotides: TGTGCCAGCAGTCTCCGGGACAGGGTAGACGAGCAGTACTTC. Residues: CASSLRDRVDEQYF. This chain joins TRBV6-5 and TRBJ2-5, with TRBD1 matching over 9 bases. The DNA end is more similar to TRBJ2-7, so the J call may be wrong. This CDR3 has 14 residues. CDR1 MNHEY and CDR2 SVGAGI come from the germline V gene.

The chain recombines TRBV5-1 with TRBJ2-7, with 8 nucleotides matching TRBD2. V trimming: 4 bases; J trimming: 3 bases; junction bases outside the gene matches: 6. The germline gives CDR1 SGHRS, CDR2 YFSETQ. This CDR3 is 14 amino acids long. The CDR3 protein is CASSPLAGSYEQYF. The DNA for the CDR3 is TGCGCCAGCAGCCCCCTAGCGGGCAGCTACGAGCAGTACTTC. The full variable domain, completed using reference TRBV5-1 and TRBJ2-7, is KAGVTQTPRYLIKTRGQQVTLSCSPISGHRSVSWYQQTPGQGLQFLFEYFSETQRNKGNFPGRFSGRQFSNSRSEMNVSTLELGDSALYLCASSPLAGSYEQYFGPGTRLTVT.

This sequence joins TRBV5-1 and TRBJ2-7; 7 bases align to TRBD2. The germline CDR1 and CDR2 sequences are SGHRS and YFSETQ. This CDR3 has 14 residues. Unmatched junction bases numbered 6, after V lost 1 base and J lost 5 bases. CDR3 protein: CASSLRQGGDEQYF. In nucleotides, the CDR3 is TGCGCCAGCAGCTTGCGGCAGGGAGGGGACGAGCAGTACTTC.

The chain combines TRBV6-6 with TRBJ2-3, with TRBD2 matching 9 bases. The CDR3 spans 15 residues. Germline CDR1 MNHNY, CDR2 SVGAGI (reference sequence). Trimming removed 2 bases from V and 6 bases from J; junction bases left unmatched: 6. The CDR3 loop is CASSYVAGVDDTQYF. The CDR3, as DNA: TGTGCCAGCAGTTACGTAGCGGGAGTCGACGATACGCAGTATTTT.

This rearrangement joins TRBV5-1 to TRBJ2-4; D might be TRBD2 (5 bases). The germline gives CDR1 SGHRS, CDR2 YFSETQ. Trimming removed 4 bases from V and 1 base from J, with 15 bases in between. There are 16 residues in the CDR3. CDR3 protein: CASSTDLPGAKNIQYF. In DNA form, the CDR3 reads TGCGCCAGCAGCACGGACCTTCCGGGGGCCAAAAACATTCAGTACTTC.

The count of this clone is one. The chain combines TRBV27 with TRBJ2-2; TRBD1 matches at 7 bases. Losses at the gene ends were 5 bases for V and 7 bases for J; bases not matched to a gene: 4. Germline CDR1 MNHEY, CDR2 SMNVEV (reference sequence). The CDR3 covers 13 residues. The CDR3 DNA reads as TGTGCCAGCAGTCCCGGACAGGTCGGGGAGCTGTTTTTT. It yields the protein CASSPGQVGELFF.

V and J are TRBV28 and TRBJ2-3; 11 positions agree with TRBD2. The junction had 6 bases not matched to a gene; V was cut back by 6 bases and J by 4 bases. CDR1 MDHEN and CDR2 SYDVKM come from the germline V gene. The CDR3 spans 15 residues. The CDR3 DNA reads TGTGCCAGCAGCTCTCTAGCGGGGGGCGCAGATACGCAGTATTTT. Protein product: CASSSLAGGADTQYF. The variable domain in full, with the rest retrieved from reference TRBV28 and TRBJ2-3, is DVKVTQSSRYLVKRTGEKVFLECVQDMDHENMFWYRQDPGLGLRLIYFSYDVKMKEKGDIPEGYSVSREKKERFSLILESASTNQTSMYLCASSSLAGGADTQYFGPGTRLTVL.

The chain combines TRBV27 with TRBJ2-7; 7 nucleotides agree with TRBD1. The V gene end was trimmed by 7 bases and the J gene end by 5 bases; junction bases not matched to a gene: 26. Looked up from germline, CDR1 is MNHEY and CDR2 is SMNVEV (reference sequence). The CDR3 length is 19 residues. The CDR3 nucleotides read TGTGCCAGCATCGCCGAGGGGGCACGTCTCCCCTTGGGGTCCAACGAGCAGTACTTC. Translation: CASIAEGARLPLGSNEQYF.

This clone showed up just once. The chain links TRBV30 to TRBJ2-2, with D perhaps matching TRBD2 (5 bases). Trimming shortened V by 2 bases and J by 7 bases, and 11 bases separated the two germline ends. Germline V gene lookup returns CDR1 GTSNPN and CDR2 SVGIG (reference sequence). The CDR3 runs 13 residues. This CDR3 is CAWSQREIGELFF. The CDR3 DNA is TGTGCCTGGAGTCAAAGGGAGATCGGGGAGCTGTTTTTT.

This clone was counted a single time. The CDR3 sequence is CASSVDISGRVLLNEQFF. DNA of the CDR3: TGTGCCAGCAGCGTAGATATTAGCGGGAGGGTGTTGCTTAATGAGCAGTTCTTC. The genes are TRBV9 and TRBJ2-1; 11 positions match TRBD2. Germline loops: CDR1 SGDLS, CDR2 YYNGEE. The V segment lost 0 bases and the J segment 7 bases; nucleotides outside the gene matches: 12. The CDR3 loop spans 18 amino acids.

The V call is TRBV6-1, the J call TRBJ2-7; 9 nucleotides match TRBD1. Germline lookup yields CDR1 MNHNS and CDR2 SASEGT. The junction had 2 bases not matched to a gene; V was cut back by 7 bases and J by 1 base. The CDR3 is 13 amino acids. The CDR3 loop reads CASKQGASYEQYF. In nucleotides, the CDR3 is TGTGCCAGCAAACAGGGGGCGTCCTACGAGCAGTACTTC.

This chain connects TRBV5-6 to TRBJ1-6; TRBD1 matches 9 bases. Germline V gives CDR1 SGHDT, CDR2 YYEEEE. V was pared by 4 bases and J by 4 bases, with 6 bases of the junction left unmatched. The CDR3 has 16 residues. The CDR3 is CASSIGTGHYNSPLHF. In nucleotides, the CDR3 is TGTGCCAGCAGCATAGGGACAGGGCATTATAATTCACCCCTCCACTTT.

The rearrangement links TRBV5-1 to TRBJ2-5; 11 bases line up with TRBD2. The CDR3 is 15 residues long. Germline loops: CDR1 SGHRS, CDR2 YFSETQ. The ends lost 3 bases at V and 3 bases at J; junction bases unmatched: 4. CDR3 DNA sequence: TGCGCCAGCAGCTCGGAGGGACTAGCGGAAGAGACCCAGTACTTC. It codes for CASSSEGLAEETQYF.

Details on this clone: The same CDR3 arises from other DNA sequences in this sample as well. V usage is TRBV5-1 and J usage is TRBJ1-4, with 9 bases identical to TRBD1. CDR3 size: 14 residues. The germline CDR1 and CDR2 sequences are SGHRS and YFSETQ. The junction had 4 bases not matched to a gene; V was cut back by 2 bases and J by 8 bases. CDR3 bases: TGCGCCAGCAGCTTACAGGGGGCCGGAGAAAAACTGTTTTTT. Its translation: CASSLQGAGEKLFF.

This chain links TRBV5-4 with TRBJ2-7; TRBD2 agrees at 9 bases. The CDR3 totals 12 residues. The junction had 3 bases not matched to a gene; V was cut back by 5 bases and J by 6 bases. Germline V gives CDR1 SGHNT, CDR2 YYREEE (reference sequence). As DNA, the CDR3 is TGTGCCAGCAGTCAAGCGGGAGGCGAGCAGTACTTC. Amino acid sequence: CASSQAGGEQYF.

The sample holds one count of this clone. The chain has TRBV7-9 and TRBJ2-1; TRBD1 might be the D (5 bases). V lost 3 bases and J 1 base, leaving 10 bases between the germline ends. The CDR3 spans 15 residues. Per the germline V gene, CDR1 is SEHNR and CDR2 is FQNEAQ (reference sequence). The CDR3 DNA sequence: TGTGCCAGCAGCTTGCGCGCAGGGTCCTACAATGAGCAGTTCTTC. Translation gives CASSLRAGSYNEQFF.